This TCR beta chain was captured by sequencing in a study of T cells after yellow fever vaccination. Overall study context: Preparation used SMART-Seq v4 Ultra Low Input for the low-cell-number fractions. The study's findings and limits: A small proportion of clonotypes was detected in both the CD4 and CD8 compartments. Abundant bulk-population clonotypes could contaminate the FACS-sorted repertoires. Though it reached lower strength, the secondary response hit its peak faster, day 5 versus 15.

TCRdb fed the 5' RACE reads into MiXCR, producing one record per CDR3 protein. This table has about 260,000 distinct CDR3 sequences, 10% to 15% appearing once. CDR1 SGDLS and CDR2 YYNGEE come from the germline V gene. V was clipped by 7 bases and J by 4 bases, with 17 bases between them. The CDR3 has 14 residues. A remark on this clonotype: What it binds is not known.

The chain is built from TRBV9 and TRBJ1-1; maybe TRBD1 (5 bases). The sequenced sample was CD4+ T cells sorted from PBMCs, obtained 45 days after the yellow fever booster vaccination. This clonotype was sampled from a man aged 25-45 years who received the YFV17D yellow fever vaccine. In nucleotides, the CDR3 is TGTGCCAGCGGGGCGGCAGCTGGCTCCACTGAAGCTTTCTTT. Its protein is CASGAAAGSTEAFF.